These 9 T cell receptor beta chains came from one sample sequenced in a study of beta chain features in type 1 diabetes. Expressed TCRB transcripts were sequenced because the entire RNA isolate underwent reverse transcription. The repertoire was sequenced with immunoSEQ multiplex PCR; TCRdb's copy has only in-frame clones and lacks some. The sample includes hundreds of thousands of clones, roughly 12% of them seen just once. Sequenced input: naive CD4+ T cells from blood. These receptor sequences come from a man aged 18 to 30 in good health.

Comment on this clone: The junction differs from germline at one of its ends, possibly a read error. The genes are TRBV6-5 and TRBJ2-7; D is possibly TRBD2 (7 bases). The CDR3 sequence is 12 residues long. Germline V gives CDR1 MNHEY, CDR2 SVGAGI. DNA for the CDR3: TGTGCCATCAGTAGGGGGGGCTACGAGCAGTACTTC. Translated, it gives CAISRGGYEQYF.

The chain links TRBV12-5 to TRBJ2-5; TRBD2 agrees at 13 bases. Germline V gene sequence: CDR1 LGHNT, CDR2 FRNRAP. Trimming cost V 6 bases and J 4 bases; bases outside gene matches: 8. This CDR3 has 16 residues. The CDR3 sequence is CASGRTSGRALETQYF. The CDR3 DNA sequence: TGTGCTAGTGGCCGAACTAGCGGGAGGGCCTTAGAGACCCAGTACTTC. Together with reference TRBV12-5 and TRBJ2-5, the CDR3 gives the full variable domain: DARVTQTPRHKVTEMGQEVTMRCQPILGHNTVFWYRQTMMQGLELLAYFRNRAPLDDSGMPKDRFSAEMPDATLATLKIQPSEPRDSAVYFCASGRTSGRALETQYFGPGTRLLVL.

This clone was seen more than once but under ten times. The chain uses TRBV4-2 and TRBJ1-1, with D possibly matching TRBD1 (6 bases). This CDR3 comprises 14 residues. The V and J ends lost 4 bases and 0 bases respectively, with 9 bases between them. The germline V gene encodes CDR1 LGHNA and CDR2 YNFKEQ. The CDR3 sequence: CASSPGQLNTEAFF. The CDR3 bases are TGTGCCAGCAGCCCTGGACAGTTGAACACTGAAGCTTTCTTT.

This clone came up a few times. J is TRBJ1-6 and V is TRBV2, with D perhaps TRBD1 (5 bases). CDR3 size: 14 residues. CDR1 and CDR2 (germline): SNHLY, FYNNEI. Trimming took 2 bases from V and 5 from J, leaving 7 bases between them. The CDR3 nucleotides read TGTGCCAGCAGTGAACGACAGCATAATTCACCCCTCCACTTT. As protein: CASSERQHNSPLHF. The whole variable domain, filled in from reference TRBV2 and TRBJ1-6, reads EPEVTQTPSHQVTQMGQEVILRCVPISNHLYFYWYRQILGQKVEFLVSFYNNEISEKSEIFDDQFSVERPDGSNFTLKIRSTKLEDSAMYFCASSERQHNSPLHFGNGTRLTVT.

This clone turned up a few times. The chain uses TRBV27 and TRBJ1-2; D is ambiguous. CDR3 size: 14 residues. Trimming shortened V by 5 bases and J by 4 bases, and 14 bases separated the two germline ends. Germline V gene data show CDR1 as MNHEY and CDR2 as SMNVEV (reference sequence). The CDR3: CASSPYIDSYGYTF. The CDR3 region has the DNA TGTGCCAGCAGTCCTTACATAGACTCCTATGGCTACACCTTC.

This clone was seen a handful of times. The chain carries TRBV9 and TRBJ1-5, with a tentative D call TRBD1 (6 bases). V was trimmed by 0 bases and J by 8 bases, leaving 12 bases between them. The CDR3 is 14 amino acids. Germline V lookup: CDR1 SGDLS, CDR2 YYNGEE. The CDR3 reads CASSVGGGREPQHF. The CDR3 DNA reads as TGTGCCAGCAGCGTAGGTGGGGGCAGGGAGCCCCAGCATTTT.

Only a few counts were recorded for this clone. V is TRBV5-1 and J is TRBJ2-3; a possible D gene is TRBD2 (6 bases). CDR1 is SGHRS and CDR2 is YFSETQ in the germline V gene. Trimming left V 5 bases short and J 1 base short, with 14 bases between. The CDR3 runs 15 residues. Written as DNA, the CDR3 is TGCGCCAGCAGGGAGGAGGGCAGGGGCACAGATACGCAGTATTTT. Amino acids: CASREEGRGTDTQYF.

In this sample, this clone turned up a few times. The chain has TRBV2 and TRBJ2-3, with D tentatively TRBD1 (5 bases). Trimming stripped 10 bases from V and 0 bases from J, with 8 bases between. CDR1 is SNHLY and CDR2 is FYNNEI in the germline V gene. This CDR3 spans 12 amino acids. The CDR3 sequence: CATRQSTDTQYF. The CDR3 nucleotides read TGTGCCACACGACAGAGCACAGATACGCAGTATTTT. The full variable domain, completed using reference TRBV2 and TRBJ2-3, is EPEVTQTPSHQVTQMGQEVILRCVPISNHLYFYWYRQILGQKVEFLVSFYNNEISEKSEIFDDQFSVERPDGSNFTLKIRSTKLEDSAMYFCATRQSTDTQYFGPGTRLTVL.

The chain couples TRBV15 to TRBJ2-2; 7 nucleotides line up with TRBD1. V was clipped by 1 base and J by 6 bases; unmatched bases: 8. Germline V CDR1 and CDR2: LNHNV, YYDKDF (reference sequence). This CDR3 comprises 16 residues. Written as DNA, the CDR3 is TGTGCCACCAGCAGAGCAGGGGACAGTAAAGCCGGGGAGCTGTTTTTT. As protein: CATSRAGDSKAGELFF.